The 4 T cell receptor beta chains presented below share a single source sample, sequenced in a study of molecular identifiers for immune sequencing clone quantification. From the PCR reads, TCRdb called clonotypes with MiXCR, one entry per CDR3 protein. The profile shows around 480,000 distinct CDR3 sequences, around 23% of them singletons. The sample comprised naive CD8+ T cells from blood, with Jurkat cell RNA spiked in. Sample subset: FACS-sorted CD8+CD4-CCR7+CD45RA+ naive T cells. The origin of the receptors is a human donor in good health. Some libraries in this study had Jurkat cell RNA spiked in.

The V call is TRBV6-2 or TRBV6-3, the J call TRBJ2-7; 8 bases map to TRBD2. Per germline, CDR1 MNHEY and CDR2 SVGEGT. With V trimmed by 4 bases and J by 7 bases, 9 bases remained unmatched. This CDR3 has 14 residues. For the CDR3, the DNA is TGTGCCAGCAGTTGGGCGGGAGGCGTCGGGGAGCAGTACTTC. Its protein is CASSWAGGVGEQYF.

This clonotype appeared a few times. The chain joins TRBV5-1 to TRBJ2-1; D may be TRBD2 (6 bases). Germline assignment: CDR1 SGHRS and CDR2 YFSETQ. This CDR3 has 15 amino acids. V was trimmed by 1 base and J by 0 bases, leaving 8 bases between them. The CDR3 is CASSLLAFSYNEQFF. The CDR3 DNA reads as TGCGCCAGCAGCTTGCTAGCGTTCTCCTACAATGAGCAGTTCTTC.

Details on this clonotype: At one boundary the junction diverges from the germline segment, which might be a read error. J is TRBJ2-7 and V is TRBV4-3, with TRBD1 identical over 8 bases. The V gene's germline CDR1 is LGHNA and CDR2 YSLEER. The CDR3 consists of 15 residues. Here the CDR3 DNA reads TGCGCCCGCAGCCAAGATCGGGCAGGGGGCTACGCGCAGTACTTC. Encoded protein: CARSQDRAGGYAQYF.

Here the CDR3 reads CASSNRGALSYEQYF. The CDR3 DNA reads TGCGCCAGCAGCAACAGGGGGGCATTATCCTACGAGCAGTACTTC. The V gene is TRBV5-1, the J gene TRBJ2-5; 8 nucleotides match TRBD1. Near its end, the DNA agrees better with TRBJ2-7, so the J call may be wrong. The CDR3 is made up of 15 amino acids. Germline CDR1 reads SGHRS; CDR2 reads YFSETQ.